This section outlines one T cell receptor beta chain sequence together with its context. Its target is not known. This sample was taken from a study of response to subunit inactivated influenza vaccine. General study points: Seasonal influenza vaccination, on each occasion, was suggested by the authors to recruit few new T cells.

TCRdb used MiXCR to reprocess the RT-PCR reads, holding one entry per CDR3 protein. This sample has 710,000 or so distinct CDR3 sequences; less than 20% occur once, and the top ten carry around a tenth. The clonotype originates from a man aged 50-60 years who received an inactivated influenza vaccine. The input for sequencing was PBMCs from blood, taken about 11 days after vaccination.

The DNA of the CDR3 is TGTGCCAGCAGTTACGCTCGGGGACAGGGCTATGGCTACACCTTC. Its protein is CASSYARGQGYGYTF. This chain uses TRBV6-5 with TRBJ1-2, with 9 bases fitting TRBD1. The length of the CDR3 is 15 residues. Germline trimming cut 2 bases from V and 4 bases from J; bases unmatched to any gene: 5. Per germline, CDR1 MNHEY and CDR2 SVGAGI.